This T cell receptor (beta chain) was identified in a study of cytomegalovirus exposure and HLA in healthy donors. For the study at large: Researchers previously reported finding just under 120 million unique TCR beta sequences from around 200 million T cells.

Details on this clone: No antigen is known for it.

The V gene lost 5 bases and the J gene lost 4 bases, with 23 bases spanning the gap. The germline CDR1 and CDR2 sequences are SEHNR and FQNEAQ (reference sequence). This CDR3 spans 17 amino acids. Study-wide findings and caveats: Likely technical artifact: a cluster of highly shared sequence variants. It emerged from a later analysis that several of the most significant clusters appeared to be linked to common viral pathogens. Exclusion as indistinguishable affected some V segments, including TRBV6-2 and TRBV6-3.

Use of 60 Vbeta and 13 Jbeta primers characterized the PCR. Here immunoSEQ multiplex PCR was the method, and the copy in TCRdb shows in-frame clones only, minus some. The sample yields around 130,000 clones, 75% to 85% seen once. Sequenced input: PBMCs. This receptor was taken from a woman between 35 and 50 years old in good health and CMV-seronegative. This sequence joins TRBV7-9 and TRBJ1-2; D is possibly TRBD1 (6 bases). The CDR3 spells CASSLTRTDTTSYGYTF. CDR3 in DNA: TGTGCCAGCAGCCTTACCAGGACAGACACTACTAGCTATGGCTACACCTTC.